This T cell receptor (beta chain) was found in a study of T cell responses to AZD1222 COVID-19 vaccine. General observations from the study: CD4 TCRs covered the whole spike, strongest at regions 160-218 and 743-854.

Details on this clone: Its target is unknown.

Clones were sequenced by immunoSEQ multiplex PCR, and TCRdb holds only the in-frame ones, with some missing. The sample records about 150,000 clones, 80% to 95% being singletons. Recipients boosted at about 4 weeks or about 12 weeks are pooled. This clonotype was obtained from an adult who received the AZD1222 COVID-19 vaccine. This specimen consisted of peripheral blood, obtained 28 days after the second AZD1222 dose.

The DNA for the CDR3 is TGTGCCAGCAGCGTAGTCCCGGGGAGCTACACCTTC. This translates into CASSVVPGSYTF. The chain combines TRBV9 with TRBJ1-2; D call uncertain. The CDR3 consists of 12 residues. CDR1 and CDR2 from the germline V gene are SGDLS and YYNGEE. The ends were cut back, 0 bases at V and 9 bases at J, with 9 bases in the middle. Combining the CDR3 with reference TRBV9 and TRBJ1-2 gives the whole variable domain DSGVTQTPKHLITATGQRVTLRCSPRSGDLSVYWYQQSLDQGLQFLIQYYNGEERAKGNILERFSAQQFPDLHSELNLSSLELGDSALYFCASSVVPGSYTFGSGTRLTVV.